This is a list of T cell receptor beta chains from one sample in a study of shared clonotypes between healthy human individuals. TCRdb's copy holds only in-frame clones and misses some; the assay was immunoSEQ multiplex PCR. The sample contains roughly 500,000 clones, more than 75% of which appear only once. The sample was PBMCs. The receptors shown here come from a woman in her thirties or forties in good health. Some clones in this sample may be carry-over from other donors' samples. Each CDR3 is given with its conserved first and last residue. The D gene is left open where the match is weak. Only part of the rows carry a size: once, few, many, or a class if the clone is expanded.

clone size	D gene	V gene	J gene	CDR3 DNA	CDR3 protein
.	.	TRBV30	TRBJ1-2	TGTGCCTGGAGCGTTGGGGGGGGTGGTTTCGGCTACACCTTC	CAWSVGGGGFGYTF
.	.	TRBV18	TRBJ1-2	TGTGCCAGCTCACGCGCCGACCGGGACCTCTGGGGCTACACCTTC	CASSRADRDLWGYTF
.	.	TRBV21-1	TRBJ2-7	TGTGCCAGCAGCTCTCGGGCTCGACCCCCTGTAGGTTACGAGCAGTACTTC	CASSSRARPPVGYEQYF
.	TRBD2	TRBV4-2	TRBJ2-7	TGTGCCAGCAGCCAAGATCTTCCGGGAGGGAGGAGCTCCTACGAGCAGTACTTC	CASSQDLPGGRSSYEQYF
.	TRBD1	TRBV19	TRBJ2-7	TGTGCCAGTAGCCCCGACAGGGACTCCTACGAGCAGTACTTC	CASSPDRDSYEQYF
.	TRBD1	TRBV9	TRBJ1-3	TGTGCCAGCAGCGTAGAACAGGGGCTTGCGGGAAACACCATATATTTT	CASSVEQGLAGNTIYF
.	TRBD1	TRBV6-5	TRBJ2-2	TGTGCCAGCAGGGACAGGGGGCGCAGGACCGGGGAGCTGTTTTTT	CASRDRGRRTGELFF
few	.	TRBV18	TRBJ1-1	TGTGCCAGCTCACCTTTGGGGGCGGAGGGGACTGAAGCTTTCTTT	CASSPLGAEGTEAFF
.	.	TRBV6-1	TRBJ2-7	TGTGCCAGCAGGAGTGACGGGGACGAGCAGTACTTC	CASRSDGDEQYF
once	.	TRBV19	TRBJ1-6	TGTGCCAGTAGTATTCGTTTCCCAGGGACGTCGAATTCACCCCTCCACTTT	CASSIRFPGTSNSPLHF
.	TRBD2	TRBV4-2	TRBJ2-2	TGTGCCAGCAGCTTGTCCGGCGGGAGGTATCTCACCGGGGAGCTGTTTTTT	CASSLSGGRYLTGELFF
.	TRBD2	TRBV4-2	TRBJ2-5	TGTGCCAGCAGCCCCGGGACTAGCGGGAGGGCCGGAGAGACCCAGTACTTC	CASSPGTSGRAGETQYF
many	.	TRBV4-1	TRBJ2-7	TGCGCCAGCAGCCAACAGGGCGAGCAGTACTTC	CASSQQGEQYF
.	.	TRBV6-5	TRBJ2-1	TGTGCCAGCAGTCTCGACAGAGTCAACAATGAGCAGTTCTTC	CASSLDRVNNEQFF
.	TRBD1	TRBV19	TRBJ1-5	TGTGCCAGTCCCAAGGGGAACAGGGGGAGCGGTCAGCCCCAGCATTTT	CASPKGNRGSGQPQHF
.	.	TRBV5-6	TRBJ1-2	TGTGCCAGCAGCTTGGGAGCGGGCCGGCGGGGCTACACCTTC	CASSLGAGRRGYTF
.	.	TRBV28	TRBJ1-2	TGTGCCAGCAGTTTGGAGTTTAACTATGGCTACACCTTC	CASSLEFNYGYTF
.	TRBD1	TRBV7-9	TRBJ2-5	TGTGCCAGCAATACCGGGACAGTAGAGACCCAGTACTTC	CASNTGTVETQYF
.	.	TRBV4-2	TRBJ2-2	TGTGCCAGCAGCCAAGGACGGGGCACCGGGGAGCTGTTTTTT	CASSQGRGTGELFF
.	.	TRBV2	TRBJ2-3	TGTGCCAGCAGAGAAGGGGGAGGGAGGGATACGCAGTATTTT	CASREGGGRDTQYF
.	TRBD2	TRBV4-1	TRBJ2-1	TGCGCCAGCAGCCAAGAGCGGGAGGTGAGCAATGAGCAGTTCTTC	CASSQEREVSNEQFF
.	TRBD2	TRBV19	TRBJ2-1	TGTGCCAGTAGTATGACTAGCGGGAACTACAATGAGCAGTTCTTC	CASSMTSGNYNEQFF
.	TRBD1	TRBV28	TRBJ2-7	TGTGCCAGCTGGGACAGGACGTCCTCCTACGAGCAGTACTTC	CASWDRTSSYEQYF
.	.	TRBV28	TRBJ2-3	TGTGCCAGCAGTTTAATGGGTACTACTAGCACAGATACGCAGTATTTT	CASSLMGTTSTDTQYF
.	.	TRBV18	TRBJ2-7	TGTGCCAGCTCACCAGAGTTCGGCTACGAGCAGTACTTC	CASSPEFGYEQYF